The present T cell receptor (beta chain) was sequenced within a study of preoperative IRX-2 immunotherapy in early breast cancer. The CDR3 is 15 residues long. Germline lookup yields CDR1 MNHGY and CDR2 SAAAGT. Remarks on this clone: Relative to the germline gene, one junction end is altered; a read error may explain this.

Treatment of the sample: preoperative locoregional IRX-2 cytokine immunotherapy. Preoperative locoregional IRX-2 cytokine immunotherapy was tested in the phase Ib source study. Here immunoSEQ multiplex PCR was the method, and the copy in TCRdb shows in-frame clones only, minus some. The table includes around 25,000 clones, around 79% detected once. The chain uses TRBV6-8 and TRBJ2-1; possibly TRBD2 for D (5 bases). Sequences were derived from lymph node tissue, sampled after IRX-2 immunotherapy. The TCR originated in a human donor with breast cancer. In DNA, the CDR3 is TGTGCCAGCAGTTACTCGAGCACAGCCGGGCGACCGGGGATCTTC. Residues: CASSYSSTAGRPGIF.